This TCR beta chain emerged from a study of T-cell memory formation after mild COVID-19. Constant-segment primers and 5'RACE yielded cDNA libraries for TCR alpha and TCR beta, each carrying sample barcodes and UMIs. Using its own MiXCR run on the 5' RACE reads, TCRdb lists one record per CDR3 protein. This table has around 320,000 distinct CDR3 sequences, 13% to 15% appearing once. The CDR3 length is 14 residues. Per the germline V gene, CDR1 is DFQATT and CDR2 is SNEGSKA (reference sequence). Between the trimmed V and J ends, which lost 2 bases and 3 bases, there was a span of 11 bases. What was sequenced was PBMCs or a T cell subset sorted from them (not recorded which). The V call is TRBV20-1, the J call TRBJ2-1, with D perhaps TRBD1 or TRBD2 (5 bases each). The clonotype comes from a man between 18 and 29 years old who had mild COVID-19 (a few samples of this study predate the infection). Cell type and time point are not known. As DNA, the CDR3 is TGCAGTGCTAGAAGGGAGAGGGGCTACAATGAGCAGTTCTTC. It translates to CSARRERGYNEQFF.